This TCR beta chain came from a study of blood T cell repertoires in COVID-19. This clone was observed a handful of times. Here immunoSEQ multiplex PCR was the method, and the copy in TCRdb shows in-frame clones only, minus some. The sample shows about 240,000 clones, roughly 89% of them seen only once. CDR1 is LGHNA and CDR2 is YSLEER in the germline V gene. This CDR3 spans 18 amino acids. The V gene end was trimmed by 2 bases and the J gene end by 0 bases; junction bases not matched to a gene: 9. This receptor was identified in a woman aged 25-40 years with acute COVID-19. The sequencing sample was made of PBMCs or T cells enriched from blood (not recorded which). V is TRBV4-3 and J is TRBJ1-3; 8 bases are shared with TRBD1. This CDR3 reads CASSQTTGGISSGNTIYF. The CDR3 coding sequence is TGCGCCAGCAGCCAAACAACAGGGGGAATTAGCTCTGGAAACACCATATATTTT.